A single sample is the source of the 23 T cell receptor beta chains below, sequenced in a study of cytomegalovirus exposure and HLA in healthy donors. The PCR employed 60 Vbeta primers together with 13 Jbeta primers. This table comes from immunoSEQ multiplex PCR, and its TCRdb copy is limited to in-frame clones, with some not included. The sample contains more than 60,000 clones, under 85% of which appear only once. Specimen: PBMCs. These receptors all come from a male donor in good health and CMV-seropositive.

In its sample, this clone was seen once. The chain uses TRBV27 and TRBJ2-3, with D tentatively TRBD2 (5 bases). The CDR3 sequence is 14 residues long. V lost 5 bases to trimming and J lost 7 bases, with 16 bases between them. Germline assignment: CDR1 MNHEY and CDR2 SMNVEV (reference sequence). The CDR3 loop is CASSKTNGPNTQYF. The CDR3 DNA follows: TGTGCCAGCAGTAAGACTAACGGCCCGAATACGCAGTATTTT.

Here the CDR3 DNA reads TGTGCCAGCAGCTCGACTGGCTGGGCAGATACGCAGTATTTT. This codes for CASSSTGWADTQYF. This chain connects TRBV6-5 to TRBJ2-3; D is undetermined. Germline V gene data show CDR1 as MNHEY and CDR2 as SVGAGI. Between the trimmed V and J ends, which lost 6 bases and 4 bases, there was a span of 14 bases. The CDR3 runs 14 residues.

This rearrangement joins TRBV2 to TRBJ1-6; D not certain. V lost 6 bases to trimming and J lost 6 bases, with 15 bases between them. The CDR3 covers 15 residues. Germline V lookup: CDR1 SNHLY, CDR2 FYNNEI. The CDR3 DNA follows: TGTGCCAGCAGACGCTCGGAGGGCAGTAATTCACCCCTCCACTTT. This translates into CASRRSEGSNSPLHF.

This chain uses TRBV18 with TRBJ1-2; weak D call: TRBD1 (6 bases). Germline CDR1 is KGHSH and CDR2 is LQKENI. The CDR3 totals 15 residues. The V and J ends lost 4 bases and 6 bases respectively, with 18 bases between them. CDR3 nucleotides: TGTGCCAGCTCACTTAGCAGAGCAGGGGAGAATGGCTACACCTTC. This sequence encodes CASSLSRAGENGYTF.

The CDR3 sequence: CASSFETGGTEAFF. The CDR3 DNA sequence: TGTGCCAGTAGTTTCGAGACAGGGGGCACTGAAGCTTTCTTT. J is TRBJ1-1 and V is TRBV19; 9 bases line up with TRBD1. Germline trimming cut 5 bases from V and 4 bases from J; bases unmatched to any gene: 5. Germline CDR1 reads LNHDA; CDR2 reads SQIVND (reference sequence). The CDR3 covers 14 residues. Full variable domain (outside the CDR3, taken from reference TRBV19 and TRBJ1-1): DGGITQSPKYLFRKEGQNVTLSCEQNLNHDAMYWYRQDPGQGLRLIYYSQIVNDFQKGDIAEGYSVSREKKESFPLTVTSAQKNPTAFYLCASSFETGGTEAFFGQGTRLTVV.

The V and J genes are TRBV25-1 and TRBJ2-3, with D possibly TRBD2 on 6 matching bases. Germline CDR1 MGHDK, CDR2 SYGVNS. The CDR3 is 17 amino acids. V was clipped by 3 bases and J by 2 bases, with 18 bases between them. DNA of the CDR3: TGTGCCAGCAGTGACCCCCGCCGGGCGGGGCCCACAGATACGCAGTATTTT. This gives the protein CASSDPRRAGPTDTQYF.

CDR3 protein: CASSLETALTGELFF. The CDR3 region has the DNA TGTGCCAGCAGCTTAGAGACAGCCCTCACCGGGGAGCTGTTTTTT. The chain joins TRBV7-9 to TRBJ2-2, with D possibly being TRBD1 (5 bases). This CDR3 is 15 amino acids long. V shed 1 base and J shed 4 bases, with 10 bases lying between them. Germline CDR1 and CDR2: SEHNR and FQNEAQ (reference sequence).

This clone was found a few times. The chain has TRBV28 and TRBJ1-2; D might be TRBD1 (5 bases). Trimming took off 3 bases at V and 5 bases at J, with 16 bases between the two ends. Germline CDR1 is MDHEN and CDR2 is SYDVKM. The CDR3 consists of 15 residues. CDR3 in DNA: TGTGCCAGCAGTTTGTCCGGAACCGGGGGGTATGGCTACACCTTC. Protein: CASSLSGTGGYGYTF.

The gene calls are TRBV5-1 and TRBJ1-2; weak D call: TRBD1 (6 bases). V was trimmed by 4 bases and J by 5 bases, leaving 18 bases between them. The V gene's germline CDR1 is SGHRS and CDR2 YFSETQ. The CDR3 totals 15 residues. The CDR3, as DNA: TGCGCCAGCAGCGGGGGTTTCGGACAGCCTTATGGCTACACCTTC. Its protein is CASSGGFGQPYGYTF. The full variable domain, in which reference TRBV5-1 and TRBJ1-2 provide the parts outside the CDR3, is KAGVTQTPRYLIKTRGQQVTLSCSPISGHRSVSWYQQTPGQGLQFLFEYFSETQRNKGNFPGRFSGRQFSNSRSEMNVSTLELGDSALYLCASSGGFGQPYGYTFGSGTRLTVV.

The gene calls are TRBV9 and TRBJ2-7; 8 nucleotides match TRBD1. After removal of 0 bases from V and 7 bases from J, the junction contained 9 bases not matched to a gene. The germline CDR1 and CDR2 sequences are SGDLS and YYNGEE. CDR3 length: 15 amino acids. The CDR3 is CASSVEVTGVGEQYF. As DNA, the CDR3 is TGTGCCAGCAGCGTAGAGGTGACAGGGGTGGGTGAGCAGTACTTC.

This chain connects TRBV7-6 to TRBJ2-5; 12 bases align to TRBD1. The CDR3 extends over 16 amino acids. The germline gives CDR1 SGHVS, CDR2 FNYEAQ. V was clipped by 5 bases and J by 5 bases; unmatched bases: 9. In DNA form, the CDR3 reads TGTGCCAGCAGCCTAGGGACAGGGGGCGAGTCGGAGACCCAGTACTTC. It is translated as CASSLGTGGESETQYF.

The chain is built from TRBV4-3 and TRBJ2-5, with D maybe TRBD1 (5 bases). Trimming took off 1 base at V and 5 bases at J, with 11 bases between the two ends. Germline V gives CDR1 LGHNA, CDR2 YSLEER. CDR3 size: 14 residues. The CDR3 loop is CASSQGSRVETQYF. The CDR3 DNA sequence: TGCGCCAGCAGCCAAGGAAGCAGGGTGGAGACCCAGTACTTC.

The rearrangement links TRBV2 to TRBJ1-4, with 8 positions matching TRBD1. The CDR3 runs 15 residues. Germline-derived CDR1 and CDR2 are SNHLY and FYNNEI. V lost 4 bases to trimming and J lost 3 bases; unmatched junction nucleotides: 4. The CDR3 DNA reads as TGTGCCAGCAGTGCCGGGACAGGAGCTAATGAAAAACTGTTTTTT. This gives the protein CASSAGTGANEKLFF.

This chain's CDR3 is CASSPWTLVNNEQFF. CDR3 sequence (DNA): TGTGCCAGCAGCCCCTGGACTTTGGTGAACAATGAGCAGTTCTTC. The chain carries TRBV11-2 and TRBJ2-1; D perhaps matches TRBD2 (5 bases). From germline, CDR1 is SGHAT and CDR2 FQNNGV. The V and J ends lost 5 bases and 5 bases respectively, with 16 bases between them. The CDR3 has 15 residues.

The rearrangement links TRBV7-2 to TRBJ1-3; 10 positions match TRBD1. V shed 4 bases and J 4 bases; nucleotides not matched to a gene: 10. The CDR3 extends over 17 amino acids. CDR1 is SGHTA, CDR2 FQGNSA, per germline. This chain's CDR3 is CASSSPTTGGWGNTIYF. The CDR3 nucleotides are TGTGCCAGCAGCTCCCCCACGACAGGGGGCTGGGGAAACACCATATATTTT.

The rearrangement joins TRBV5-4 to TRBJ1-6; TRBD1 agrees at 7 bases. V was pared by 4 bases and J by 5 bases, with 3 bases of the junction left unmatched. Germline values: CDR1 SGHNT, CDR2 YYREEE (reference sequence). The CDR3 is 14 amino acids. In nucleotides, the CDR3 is TGTGCCAGCAGCCGGGACAGAAATAATTCACCCCTCCACTTT. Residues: CASSRDRNNSPLHF. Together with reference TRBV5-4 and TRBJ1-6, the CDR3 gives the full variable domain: ETGVTQSPTHLIKTRGQQVTLRCSSQSGHNTVSWYQQALGQGPQFIFQYYREEENGRGNFPPRFSGLQFPNYSSELNVNALELDDSALYLCASSRDRNNSPLHFGNGTRLTVT.

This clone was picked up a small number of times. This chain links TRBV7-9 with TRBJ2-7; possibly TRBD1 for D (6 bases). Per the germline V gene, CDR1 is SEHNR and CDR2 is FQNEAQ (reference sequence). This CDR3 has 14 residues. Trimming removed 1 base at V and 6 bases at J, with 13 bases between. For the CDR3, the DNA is TGTGCCAGCAGCTTAGTCCTGGGGGCTGGCGAGCAGTACTTC. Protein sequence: CASSLVLGAGEQYF.

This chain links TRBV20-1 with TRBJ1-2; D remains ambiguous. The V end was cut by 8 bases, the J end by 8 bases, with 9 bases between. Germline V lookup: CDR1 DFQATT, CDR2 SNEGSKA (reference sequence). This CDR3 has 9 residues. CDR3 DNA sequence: TGCAGTAGCATCTTGGGCTACACCTTC. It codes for CSSILGYTF.

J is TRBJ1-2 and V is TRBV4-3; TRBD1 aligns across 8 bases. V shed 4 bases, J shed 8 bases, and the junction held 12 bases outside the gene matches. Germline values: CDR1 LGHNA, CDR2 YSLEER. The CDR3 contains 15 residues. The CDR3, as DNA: TGCGCCAGCAGCCCGACAGGGGTCCCGACTAGGGGCTACACCTTC. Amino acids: CASSPTGVPTRGYTF.

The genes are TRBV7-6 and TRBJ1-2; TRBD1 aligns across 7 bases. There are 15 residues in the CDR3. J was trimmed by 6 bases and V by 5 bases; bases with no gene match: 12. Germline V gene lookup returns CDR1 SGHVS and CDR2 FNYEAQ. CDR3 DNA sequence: TGTGCCAGCAGCCCCCAGGGGGGCGGGTATGATGGCTACACCTTC. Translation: CASSPQGGGYDGYTF.

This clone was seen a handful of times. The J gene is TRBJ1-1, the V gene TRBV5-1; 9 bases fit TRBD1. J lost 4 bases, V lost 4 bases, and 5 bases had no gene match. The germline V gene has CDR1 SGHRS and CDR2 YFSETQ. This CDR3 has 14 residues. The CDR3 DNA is TGCGCCAGCAGCCGGGACAGGGAGGGCACTGAAGCTTTCTTT. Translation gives CASSRDREGTEAFF.

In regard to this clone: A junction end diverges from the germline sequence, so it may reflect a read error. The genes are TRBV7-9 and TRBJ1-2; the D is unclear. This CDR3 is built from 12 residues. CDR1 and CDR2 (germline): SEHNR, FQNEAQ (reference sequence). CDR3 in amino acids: CSSSLEQNGYTF. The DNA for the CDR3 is TGTTCCAGCAGCTTAGAACAGAATGGCTACACCTTC.

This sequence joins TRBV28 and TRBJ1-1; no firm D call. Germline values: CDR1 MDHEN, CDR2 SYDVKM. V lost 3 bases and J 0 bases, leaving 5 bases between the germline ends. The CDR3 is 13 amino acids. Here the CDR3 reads CASSFQVNTEAFF. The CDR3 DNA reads TGTGCCAGCAGTTTCCAGGTGAACACTGAAGCTTTCTTT.